A selection of T cell receptor beta chains follows, all from one sample in a study of cytomegalovirus exposure and HLA in healthy donors. Repertoires were generated with immunoSEQ multiplex PCR, while TCRdb's copy carries only in-frame clones and drops some. The sample has about 90,000 clones; approximately 84% are singletons. Sequences were obtained from PBMCs. These receptors were taken from a man aged 18-30 years in good health and CMV-seronegative. Both conserved end residues are part of each CDR3. D genes are given only for firm matches. Clone size is not always given. Where it is, it says once, few, many or a class for expanded clones.

v_call,clone_size,j_call,d_call,cdr3_aa,cdr3_nt
TRBV29-1,once,TRBJ2-7,TRBD1,CSVRDRTGAAYEQYF,TGCAGCGTGAGGGACCGGACAGGGGCGGCCTACGAGCAGTACTTC
TRBV7-6,-,TRBJ2-7,TRBD1,CASSLASPTGGYEQYF,TGTGCCAGCAGCTTAGCCTCTCCGACAGGGGGCTACGAGCAGTACTTC
TRBV29-1,-,TRBJ2-3,-,CSDRGGTDTQYF,TGCAGTGACCGAGGAGGCACAGATACGCAGTATTTT
TRBV30,-,TRBJ2-5,-,CALTSRLETQYF,TGTGCCCTTACTAGCAGGTTGGAGACCCAGTACTTC
TRBV27,-,TRBJ2-2,-,CASSLHSTGELFF,TGTGCCAGCAGTTTGCATAGCACCGGGGAGCTGTTTTTT
TRBV10-3,-,TRBJ2-5,-,CAISESGSASQETQYF,TGTGCCATCAGTGAGTCGGGTAGCGCTTCCCAAGAGACCCAGTACTTC
TRBV10-3,-,TRBJ2-7,-,CAIGRDGYEQYF,TGTGCCATCGGGCGGGACGGCTACGAGCAGTACTTC
TRBV4-1,-,TRBJ1-2,-,CASSPDINYGYTF,TGCGCCAGCAGTCCAGACATTAACTATGGCTACACCTTC
TRBV9,-,TRBJ1-2,-,CASSVGLLGAFYGYTF,TGTGCCAGCAGCGTAGGGCTGCTCGGAGCCTTCTATGGCTACACCTTC
TRBV7-9,-,TRBJ2-1,-,CASSLGQGSRSEQFF,TGTGCCAGCAGCTTAGGGCAGGGAAGTCGTAGTGAGCAGTTCTTC
TRBV5-4,-,TRBJ2-7,TRBD1,CASSQVGTGIYEQYF,TGTGCCAGCAGCCAAGTCGGGACAGGGATCTACGAGCAGTACTTC
TRBV27,-,TRBJ1-3,-,CASSPSPSGNTIYF,TGTGCCAGCAGTCCAAGCCCCTCTGGAAACACCATATATTTT
TRBV2,-,TRBJ2-1,TRBD2,CASSAPAGGVSYNEQFF,TGTGCCAGCAGTGCCCCAGCGGGAGGGGTCTCCTACAATGAGCAGTTCTTC
TRBV5-1,-,TRBJ1-4,-,CASSPGARSGEKLFF,TGCGCCAGCAGCCCTGGTGCTAGGTCTGGGGAAAAACTGTTTTTT
TRBV30,-,TRBJ1-5,-,CAWAEGNQPQHF,TGTGCCTGGGCGGAGGGCAATCAGCCCCAGCATTTT
TRBV10-2,-,TRBJ1-4,TRBD1,CASSETGTVREKLFF,TGCGCCAGCAGTGAAACCGGGACAGTACGTGAAAAACTGTTTTTT
TRBV6-6,-,TRBJ2-3,-,CASSLTGLPTTDTQYF,TGTGCCAGCAGTTTAACAGGGCTCCCTACCACAGATACGCAGTATTTT
TRBV18,-,TRBJ2-1,TRBD2,CASSPPASGRGTYNEQFF,TGTGCCAGCTCACCACCGGCTAGCGGGAGAGGGACCTACAATGAGCAGTTCTTC
TRBV6-1,-,TRBJ2-7,-,CVAGLPRYEQYF,TGTGTCGCAGGACTACCCCGCTACGAGCAGTACTTC
TRBV7-9,-,TRBJ2-6,TRBD1,CASRPPGQTLKGANVLTF,TGTGCCAGCAGGCCACCGGGACAGACGTTAAAGGGGGCCAACGTCCTGACTTTC
TRBV5-1,-,TRBJ2-2,-,CASSLGIAGDTGELFF,TGCGCCAGCAGCTTGGGAATTGCAGGGGACACCGGGGAGCTGTTTTTT
TRBV30,-,TRBJ1-6,TRBD1,CAWGTGLPLHF,TGTGCCTGGGGGACAGGGTTACCCCTCCACTTT
TRBV28,few,TRBJ1-4,TRBD1,CASSYRGGFANEKLFF,TGTGCCAGCAGTTACAGGGGTGGGTTTGCTAATGAAAAACTGTTTTTT
TRBV6-6,-,TRBJ2-1,TRBD1,CASRPGTDYNEQFF,TGTGCCAGCAGACCCGGGACAGACTACAATGAGCAGTTCTTC
TRBV29-1,-,TRBJ1-1,TRBD1,CSVDRGPTEAFF,TGCAGCGTGGACAGGGGGCCCACTGAAGCTTTCTTT
TRBV19,-,TRBJ1-5,-,CASSISPRSLNQPQHF,TGTGCCAGTAGTATCTCACCCAGATCCCTCAATCAGCCCCAGCATTTT
TRBV28,-,TRBJ1-2,TRBD1,CASRPTGTGDYGYTF,TGTGCCAGCAGGCCAACCGGGACAGGGGACTATGGCTACACCTTC
TRBV7-7,-,TRBJ2-1,TRBD2,CASSLGTTSYNEQFF,TGTGCTAGCAGCCTGGGGACTACCTCCTACAATGAGCAGTTCTTC
TRBV19,-,TRBJ1-1,-,CASSLFGSRDPEAFF,TGTGCCAGTAGTCTCTTCGGGTCACGGGATCCTGAAGCTTTCTTT
TRBV6-1,-,TRBJ1-1,-,CASSEAGRNTEAFF,TGTGCCAGCAGTGAAGCTGGCAGGAACACTGAAGCTTTCTTT
TRBV6-6,-,TRBJ1-4,-,CASRFPGNVEKLFF,TGTGCCAGCAGGTTTCCAGGGAACGTAGAAAAACTGTTTTTT